The 5 T cell receptor beta chains below were found in one sample sequenced in a study of shared clonotypes between healthy human individuals. Positive CCR7 selection of CD45RO-negative cells yielded the naive CD8 cells, and terminally differentiated effector memory CD45RA+ cells were excluded. TCRdb's copy holds only in-frame clones and misses some; the assay was immunoSEQ multiplex PCR. Of approximately 1.9 million clones in the sample, about 93% are singletons; the top ten hold approximately 1.6%. The sample was naive CD8+ T cells from PBMCs. The receptors were sampled from a man in his late teens or twenties in good health. Some clones in this sample may be carry-over from other donors' samples.

This chain joins TRBV5-6 and TRBJ2-2; TRBD1 matches 9 bases. There are 16 residues in the CDR3. Germline CDR1 SGHDT, CDR2 YYEEEE. V lost 0 bases and J lost 6; bases outside the gene matches: 6. The CDR3, as DNA: TGTGCCAGCAGCTTGGCCGGGACAGGGATCGCCGGGGAGCTGTTTTTT. Protein sequence: CASSLAGTGIAGELFF. The variable domain in full, completed from reference TRBV5-6 and TRBJ2-2, reads DAGVTQSPTHLIKTRGQQVTLRCSPKSGHDTVSWYQQALGQGPQFIFQYYEEEERQRGNFPDRFSGHQFPNYSSELNVNALLLGDSALYLCASSLAGTGIAGELFFGEGSRLTVL.

The rearrangement links TRBV5-1 to TRBJ2-1; D perhaps matches TRBD2 (5 bases). CDR3 length equals 17 residues. With 4 bases removed from V and 3 bases from J, the gap between germline ends came to 20 bases. Germline V CDR1 and CDR2: SGHRS, YFSETQ. CDR3 sequence reads: CASSPWTGVQYYNEQFF. CDR3 bases: TGCGCCAGCAGCCCCTGGACCGGGGTGCAGTACTACAATGAGCAGTTCTTC. The variable domain in full, completed from reference TRBV5-1 and TRBJ2-1, reads KAGVTQTPRYLIKTRGQQVTLSCSPISGHRSVSWYQQTPGQGLQFLFEYFSETQRNKGNFPGRFSGRQFSNSRSEMNVSTLELGDSALYLCASSPWTGVQYYNEQFFGPGTRLTVL.

The chain has TRBV14 and TRBJ2-1; weak D call: TRBD2 (5 bases). The CDR3 spans 17 residues. V dropped 4 bases and J dropped 5 bases, with 21 bases sitting between them. From germline, CDR1 is SGHDN and CDR2 FVKESK. This chain's CDR3 is CASSPSSERLFNNEQFF. In DNA, the CDR3 is TGTGCCAGCAGCCCAAGCTCGGAGAGACTATTCAACAATGAGCAGTTCTTC.

The chain recombines TRBV16 with TRBJ2-7; D might be TRBD1 (5 bases). Per the germline V gene, CDR1 is KGHSY and CDR2 is FQNENV. The V gene lost 4 bases and the J gene lost 7 bases, with 17 bases spanning the gap. The CDR3 totals 14 residues. CDR3 sequence reads: CASSRYTGSGEQYF. The CDR3 region has the DNA TGTGCCAGCAGCCGCTACACAGGTTCTGGAGAGCAGTACTTC.

To note about this clone: Distinct nucleotide sequences in the sample also encode this CDR3. The chain has TRBV10-3 and TRBJ2-7; unclear D gene. This CDR3 contains 13 residues. The V end lost 2 bases, the J end lost 3 bases, and 8 bases lay between the germline ends. Germline assignment: CDR1 ENHRY and CDR2 SYGVKD. CDR3 sequence (DNA): TGTGCCATCAGTGAGGGCTTAAGCTACGAGCAGTACTTC. This encodes CAISEGLSYEQYF.